This T cell receptor (beta chain) came from a study of response to subunit inactivated influenza vaccine. This clonotype has only a few counts. From the RT-PCR reads, TCRdb called clonotypes with MiXCR, one entry per CDR3 protein. The table lists a few hundred thousand distinct CDR3 sequences, approximately 7.7% of them singletons. The specimen comprised PBMCs from blood, sampled around 25 months after vaccination. This TCR came from a man aged 50-75 years who received an inactivated influenza vaccine.

CDR3 nucleotides: TGCGCCAGCAGCTTGAACGGGGTCTCCTCCTACAATGAGCAGTTCTTC. Its protein is CASSLNGVSSYNEQFF. The chain couples TRBV5-1 to TRBJ2-1; the D gene is possibly TRBD2 (5 bases). The CDR3 covers 16 residues. Germline CDR1 and CDR2: SGHRS and YFSETQ. V was clipped by 1 base and J by 0 bases, with 11 bases between them.